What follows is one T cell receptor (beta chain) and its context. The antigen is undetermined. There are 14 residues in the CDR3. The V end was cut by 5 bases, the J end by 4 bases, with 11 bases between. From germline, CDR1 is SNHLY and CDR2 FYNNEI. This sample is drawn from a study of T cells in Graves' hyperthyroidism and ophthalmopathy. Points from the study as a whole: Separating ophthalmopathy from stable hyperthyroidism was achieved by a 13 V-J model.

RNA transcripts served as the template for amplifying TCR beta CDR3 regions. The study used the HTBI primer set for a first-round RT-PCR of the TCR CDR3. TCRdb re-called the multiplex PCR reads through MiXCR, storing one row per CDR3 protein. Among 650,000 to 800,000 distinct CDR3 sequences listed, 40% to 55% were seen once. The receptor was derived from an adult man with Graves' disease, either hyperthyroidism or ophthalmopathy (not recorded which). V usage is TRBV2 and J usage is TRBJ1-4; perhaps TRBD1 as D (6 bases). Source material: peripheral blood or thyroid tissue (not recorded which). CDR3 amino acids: CASSLQGLNEKLFF. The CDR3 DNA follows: TGTGCCAGCAGTTTACAGGGCCTTAATGAAAAACTGTTTTTT. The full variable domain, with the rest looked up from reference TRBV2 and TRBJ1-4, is EPEVTQTPSHQVTQMGQEVILRCVPISNHLYFYWYRQILGQKVEFLVSFYNNEISEKSEIFDDQFSVERPDGSNFTLKIRSTKLEDSAMYFCASSLQGLNEKLFFGSGTQLSVL.